This T cell receptor beta chain was identified during a study of blood T cell repertoires in COVID-19 (dated by TCRdb to about 2020). At the level of the whole study: Collaborator samples came from the United States, Italy and Spain and covered acute and convalescent phases of COVID-19. The prospective study material was composed of cDNA or gDNA derived from T cells, B-cell-depleted T cells, or PBMCs. Deeply sampled blood TCRbeta repertoires from subjects exposed to, actively infected with, or recovered from COVID-19 were included in the dataset. A freely available public database, intended as a resource for researchers studying the immune response to SARS-CoV-2, is where the repertoires were released. The samples were drawn from the first 160 participants of the ongoing ImmuneRACE study and from 1,254 subjects provided by 6 global collaborators. The sample metadata nearly always contained a de-identified subject ID, COVID-19 status, age in years and sex. Where available, HLA class I and class II types were taken from metadata supplied by the sample provider and were not determined by assay-based typing. On the study overall, not on this receptor specifically: The quantity of clinical and demographic metadata differed by source and by participant and was supplied without curation.

TCRbeta CDR3 regions were amplified from genomic DNA using the immunoSEQ Assay, a bias-controlled multiplex PCR. As for the authors' bioinformatics: The number of nucleated cells in each sample was estimated from the amplification of reference gene primers within the assay. To quantify the absolute abundance of each unique TCRbeta CDR3 rearrangement, sequence reads were collapsed and filtered. Productive Simpson clonality was computed per sample as the square root of Simpson's diversity index over productive rearrangements. TCRdb obtained this table from immuneACCESS and retained in-frame rearrangements with V and J assigned. These tables miss some clones; where compared with another copy, unresolved V genes account for less than half of the shortfall, and the remainder is unexplained. Clonal size and the V and J genes are those of that table, whereas D and trimming came from the DNA. For this sample the table gives 190,000 or so clones, of which approximately 90% were detected only once. The ten largest clones capture less than 1.5% of the sample.

With regard to this clone: Its cognate antigen has yet to be identified. There are no base qualities to consult, and no much larger clone falls within one base.

In the prospective study, participants were roughly 18 to 100 years old, resided in 24 geographic areas of the United States, and were enrolled through a virtual design. In the prospective study, participants were assigned to cohorts based on the clinical history participants reported in a screening survey and a study questionnaire. ImmuneRACE Cohort 3 recovered participants were defined by two consecutive negative NP/OP PCR tests, healthcare professional clearance, or symptom resolution. In the prospective study, mobile phlebotomists collected whole blood, serum and a nasopharyngeal or oropharyngeal swab from each participant. Additional blood draws and questionnaires over an approximately 2-month period could optionally be provided by prospective study participants. Blood samples from the prospective study were shipped frozen or at room temperature prior to DNA extraction. CDR1 and CDR2, looked up from the germline V gene, are SNHLY and FYNNEI. From the cysteine through the phenylalanine, the CDR3 covers 17 amino acids. The only DNA kept is the CDR3, 51 bases in frame from the first base. Trimming removed 6 bases from V and 2 bases from J; the gene matches leave 13 bases unexplained.

The source of this sequence is a man aged 25 to 40 who had recovered from COVID-19. The chain is assembled from TRBV2 and TRBJ1-2, and TRBD1 matches 9 of the central bases. The sample consisted of PBMCs or T cells enriched from blood (not recorded which). The CDR3: CASSDPGQGTMNYGYTF. Here is the DNA: TGTGCCAGCAGCGATCCGGGACAGGGCACCATGAACTATGGCTACACCTTC.